The text below deals with one T cell receptor (beta chain). The antigen is undetermined. TCRdb reanalyzed the 5' RACE reads and collapses them to one entry per CDR3 protein, without DNA. The clone table shows approximately 440,000 distinct CDR3 sequences, with the ten largest holding 1.4%. This CDR3 has 17 residues. Germline V gene sequence: CDR1 LGHDT, CDR2 YNNKEL (reference sequence). The entry originates in a study of T cells expressing NK-cell markers. Turning to the study itself: Researchers got TCR beta repertoires out of sorted CD3+CD56+NKG2C+, CD3+CD56+NKG2C- and CD3+CD56-NKG2C+ T cells. Seven donors tested HCMV-seropositive and one tested seronegative among the eight sequenced.

Overall study findings and caveats: Of the CD8+ T cell pool in 6 or 7 donors, about 1.0-8% was accounted for by dominant NKG2C+ clonotypes. Also leading the CD3+CD56-NKG2C+ fraction in several donors were these clonotypes.

The chain joins TRBV3-1 to TRBJ2-2; with no DNA, the TCRdb D assignment of TRBD2 cannot be verified. The TCR comes from a woman aged 50 to 60 in good health. Material: blood T cells: a sorted CD56 or NKG2C T cell subset, CD4+ or CD8+ T cells, or bulk PBMC T cells (not recorded which). CDR3 loop: CASSQHPSGGNTGELFF.